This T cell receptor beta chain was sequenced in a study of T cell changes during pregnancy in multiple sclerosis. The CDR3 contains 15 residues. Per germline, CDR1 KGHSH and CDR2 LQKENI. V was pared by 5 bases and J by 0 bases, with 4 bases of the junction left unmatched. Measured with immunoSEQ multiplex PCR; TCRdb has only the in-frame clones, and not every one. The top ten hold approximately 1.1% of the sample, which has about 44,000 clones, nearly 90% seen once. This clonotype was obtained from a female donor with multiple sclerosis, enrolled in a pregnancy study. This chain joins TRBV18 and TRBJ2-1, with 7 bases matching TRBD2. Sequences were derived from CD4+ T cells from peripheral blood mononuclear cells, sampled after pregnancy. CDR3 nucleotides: TGTGCCAGCTCAGCACTAGCGAGCTCCTACAATGAGCAGTTCTTC. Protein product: CASSALASSYNEQFF. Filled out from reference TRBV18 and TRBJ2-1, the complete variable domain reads NAGVMQNPRHLVRRRGQEARLRCSPMKGHSHVYWYRQLPEEGLKFMVYLQKENIIDESGMPKERFSAEFPKEGPSILRIQQVVRGDSAAYFCASSALASSYNEQFFGPGTRLTVL.